This T cell receptor beta chain emerged from a study of glioma-infiltrating T cells. V was cut by 1 base and J by 8 bases, with 14 bases left in between. The CDR3 runs 14 residues. This clonotype appeared many times. TCR alpha and beta CDR3 regions were amplified from RNA using iRepertoire nested multiplex PCR. Each CDR3 protein gets one entry after TCRdb re-called the multiplex PCR reads with MiXCR. The sample lists under 200,000 distinct CDR3 sequences; approximately 40% were seen once. The TCR originated in a human donor with low-grade glioma or glioblastoma, undergoing nonglioma brain surgery, or in good health (not recorded which). This chain uses TRBV12-3 or TRBV12-4 with TRBJ1-1; D may be TRBD1 (5 bases). Sequenced material: glioma tissue, nonneoplastic brain tissue, or PBMCs (not recorded which). The CDR3 reads CASSLGRGSTEAFF. The CDR3 DNA reads TGTGCCAGCAGTTTAGGGAGGGGAAGTACCGAAGCTTTCTTT.